The present entry profiles one T cell receptor (beta chain) with its context. This entry belongs to a study of control samples from healthy donors and cancer patients. Germline CDR1 and CDR2: GTSNPN and SVGIG (reference sequence). The CDR3 is made up of 13 amino acids. V was trimmed by 4 bases and J by 0 bases, leaving 7 bases between them. TCRdb keeps only in-frame clones here, not all; method: immunoSEQ multiplex PCR. This sample has 85,000 to 90,000 clones; around 85% occur once, and the top ten carry approximately 2.1%. The receptor was derived from a woman aged 40 to 55 in good health. Sequencing input: blood. The V gene is TRBV30, the J gene TRBJ1-3; no definite D call. The CDR3 spells CAWTFSSGNTIYF. In nucleotides, the CDR3 is TGTGCCTGGACGTTCAGCTCTGGAAACACCATATATTTT.